A selection of T cell receptor beta chains follows, all from one sample in a study of blood T cell repertoires in COVID-19. The data were produced by immunoSEQ multiplex PCR, yet TCRdb's version contains in-frame clones alone and is incomplete. The sample holds about 90,000 clones, approximately 84% seen once. The sample comprised peripheral blood. The origin of the receptors is a man in his sixties with acute or convalescent COVID-19. Both conserved end residues are part of each CDR3.

J gene: TRBJ2-1
V gene: TRBV5-1
CDR3 protein: CASSLAGTEGFF

J gene: TRBJ2-2
V gene: TRBV24-1
CDR3 protein: CATSDFTSGPFTGELFF

J gene: TRBJ1-2
V gene: TRBV2
CDR3 protein: CASSEGTGLNYGYTF

J gene: TRBJ1-2
V gene: TRBV3-1/TRBV3-2
CDR3 protein: CASSQVRGSNYGYTF

J gene: TRBJ1-2
V gene: TRBV7-2
CDR3 protein: CASSLNQGSGGYTF

J gene: TRBJ1-2
V gene: TRBV28
CDR3 protein: CASSLGGASDYGYTF

J gene: TRBJ1-6
V gene: TRBV19
CDR3 protein: CASSGYPGTGGAVFVNVGNSPLHF

J gene: TRBJ1-1
V gene: TRBV2
CDR3 protein: CASSTGPYITMNTEAFF

J gene: TRBJ2-5
V gene: TRBV5-4
CDR3 protein: CASSPGGATQYF

J gene: TRBJ2-7
V gene: TRBV6-1
CDR3 protein: CASSEKGAHYEQYF

J gene: TRBJ1-2
V gene: TRBV2
CDR3 protein: CASSEKVESRYGYTF

J gene: TRBJ1-2
V gene: TRBV19
CDR3 protein: CASSILGTAAAYGYTF

J gene: TRBJ1-1
V gene: TRBV11-3
CDR3 protein: CASSLDRGTEAFF

J gene: TRBJ1-5
V gene: TRBV29-1
CDR3 protein: CSVEEGQPYNQPQHF

J gene: TRBJ1-3
V gene: TRBV5-8
CDR3 protein: CASSSRQGWSSGNTIYF

J gene: TRBJ2-1
V gene: TRBV18
CDR3 protein: CASSPTTQGIFNEQFF

J gene: TRBJ1-2
V gene: TRBV5-1
CDR3 protein: CASSLEGTDYGYTF

J gene: TRBJ2-4
V gene: TRBV5-8
CDR3 protein: CASSLDQNIQYF

J gene: TRBJ1-5
V gene: TRBV30
CDR3 protein: CAWSGAEGSPQHF

J gene: TRBJ2-7
V gene: TRBV29-1
CDR3 protein: CSASRTSGGTHREQYF

J gene: TRBJ1-2
V gene: TRBV5-4
CDR3 protein: CASSLTGQSGYTF

J gene: TRBJ1-1
V gene: TRBV30
CDR3 protein: CAWSVMGAITEAFF

J gene: TRBJ1-2
V gene: TRBV3-1/TRBV3-2
CDR3 protein: CASSQDSGGAAGYTF

J gene: TRBJ1-2
V gene: TRBV6-5
CDR3 protein: CASSSAGGYTF

J gene: TRBJ2-7
V gene: TRBV2
CDR3 protein: CASSTGTGASGQYF

J gene: TRBJ2-1
V gene: TRBV18
CDR3 protein: CASSPPAFRNEQFF

J gene: TRBJ2-2
V gene: TRBV6-5
CDR3 protein: CASSYSGGTGELFF